The 29 T cell receptor beta chains in this list originate from one sample, sequenced in a study of cytomegalovirus exposure and HLA in healthy donors. With 60 Vbeta and 13 Jbeta primers, the PCR was carried out. Generated by immunoSEQ multiplex PCR, the TCRdb table keeps only in-frame clones and is missing some. Of 150,000 to 200,000 clones in the sample, roughly 80% were seen once. The sequenced material came from PBMCs. The receptors here all came from a female donor in good health and CMV-seronegative.

CDR3 region: CASSKTGSNTEAFF. CDR3 nucleotides: TGTGCCAGCAGCAAGACAGGGTCGAACACTGAAGCTTTCTTT. The rearrangement joins TRBV7-6 to TRBJ1-1, with 7 nucleotides matching TRBD1. Germline loops: CDR1 SGHVS, CDR2 FNYEAQ. This CDR3 comprises 14 residues. V lost 5 bases and J lost 1; bases outside the gene matches: 4.

Concerning this clone: At one end, the junction sequence differs from germline, possibly due to a read error. This chain connects TRBV7-9 to TRBJ1-3; a possible D gene is TRBD1 (6 bases). The CDR3 sequence is 17 residues long. Germline values: CDR1 SEHNR, CDR2 FQNEAQ (reference sequence). The CDR3 protein is CASSSWQGIVLGNTIYF. In DNA, the CDR3 is TGTGCCAGCAGCTCGTGGCAGGGGATAGTGTTGGGAAATACCATATATTTT.

In DNA, the CDR3 is TGTGCCAGCAGACACCGGACAGGTCAGAAGGATGGCTACACCTTC. This gives the protein CASRHRTGQKDGYTF. The chain links TRBV6-1 to TRBJ1-2; 7 bases are shared with TRBD1. Trimming removed 6 bases from V and 6 bases from J; junction bases left unmatched: 13. Germline V lookup: CDR1 MNHNS, CDR2 SASEGT. The CDR3 has 15 amino acids.

The gene calls are TRBV7-6 and TRBJ2-7; TRBD1 might be the D (6 bases). Trimming stripped 5 bases from V and 4 bases from J, with 12 bases between. Germline CDR1 and CDR2: SGHVS and FNYEAQ. This CDR3 has 13 amino acids. CDR3 in DNA: TGTGCCAGCAGCGACAGAACAGGGTACGAGCAGTACTTC. Protein sequence: CASSDRTGYEQYF.

This chain connects TRBV4-2 to TRBJ2-7, with TRBD2 identical over 8 bases. J was trimmed by 1 base and V by 0 bases; bases with no gene match: 5. Germline assignment: CDR1 LGHNA and CDR2 YNFKEQ. This CDR3 spans 16 amino acids. The CDR3 loop reads CASSQEMGLESYEQYF. CDR3 nucleotide sequence: TGTGCCAGCAGCCAAGAGATGGGACTAGAGTCCTACGAGCAGTACTTC.

This chain uses TRBV5-4 with TRBJ2-1; D unclear. Germline values: CDR1 SGHNT, CDR2 YYREEE (reference sequence). V shed 5 bases and J shed 4 bases, with 13 bases lying between them. CDR3 length: 14 residues. CDR3 DNA sequence: TGTGCCAGCAGTCTACCACCCCAATACAATGAGCAGTTCTTC. The encoded protein is CASSLPPQYNEQFF.

The chain employs TRBV5-4 and TRBJ2-6, with TRBD2 as a possible D gene (5 bases). The CDR3 loop spans 10 amino acids. The germline V gene has CDR1 SGHNT and CDR2 YYREEE (reference sequence). Trimming took 10 bases from V and 12 from J, leaving 11 bases between them. The CDR3 DNA reads as TGTGCCCACGGGGAAGGCGTCCTGACTTTC. This translates into CAHGEGVLTF. Using reference TRBV5-4 and TRBJ2-6 for the parts outside the CDR3, the full variable domain is ETGVTQSPTHLIKTRGQQVTLRCSSQSGHNTVSWYQQALGQGPQFIFQYYREEENGRGNFPPRFSGLQFPNYSSELNVNALELDDSALYLCAHGEGVLTFGAGSRLTVL.

CDR3 bases: TGCGCCAGCAGCCCCGGGACTTCGTCAGATACGCAGTATTTT. This translates into CASSPGTSSDTQYF. The chain joins TRBV5-1 to TRBJ2-3, with D possibly being TRBD2 (6 bases). The germline gives CDR1 SGHRS, CDR2 YFSETQ. V lost 4 bases and J lost 4, with 13 bases in between. CDR3 length equals 14 residues.

This clone is a singleton in its sample. The rearrangement links TRBV5-6 to TRBJ1-5; perhaps TRBD1 as D (6 bases). There are 13 residues in the CDR3. With 5 bases removed from V and 7 bases from J, the gap between germline ends came to 13 bases. In germline, CDR1 is SGHDT, CDR2 YYEEEE. The DNA of the CDR3 is TGTGCCAGCAGTCAGGGGAGTCGCCAGCCCCAGCATTTT. Its protein is CASSQGSRQPQHF.

The chain employs TRBV18 and TRBJ1-1; TRBD1 agrees at 7 bases. With V trimmed by 2 bases and J by 0 bases, 3 bases remained unmatched. Germline CDR1 and CDR2: KGHSH and LQKENI. This CDR3 contains 15 residues. In DNA form, the CDR3 reads TGTGCCAGCTCACCAGGACAGGTAGTGAACACTGAAGCTTTCTTT. This translates into CASSPGQVVNTEAFF.

V gene TRBV11-3 combines with J gene TRBJ1-6; 10 bases are a match to TRBD1. Trimming at V came to 5 bases and at J to 10 bases, leaving 8 bases not matched to a gene. There are 15 residues in the CDR3. Germline CDR1 SGHNT, CDR2 YENEEA. As DNA, the CDR3 is TGTGCCAGCAGCGCGACAGGGGGCATGGGGTCACCCCTCCACTTT. Protein sequence: CASSATGGMGSPLHF.

The J gene is TRBJ2-2, the V gene TRBV2, with D tentatively TRBD1 (5 bases). This CDR3 is 13 amino acids long. CDR1 and CDR2 from the germline V gene are SNHLY and FYNNEI. Trimming stripped 8 bases from V and 7 bases from J, with 14 bases between. The CDR3 loop reads CASLYQGGGELFF. DNA for the CDR3: TGTGCCAGCCTCTACCAGGGTGGCGGGGAGCTGTTTTTT. The full variable domain, completed using reference TRBV2 and TRBJ2-2, is EPEVTQTPSHQVTQMGQEVILRCVPISNHLYFYWYRQILGQKVEFLVSFYNNEISEKSEIFDDQFSVERPDGSNFTLKIRSTKLEDSAMYFCASLYQGGGELFFGEGSRLTVL.

This chain joins TRBV29-1 and TRBJ1-6; no firm D call. This CDR3 has 13 amino acids. Trimming removed 2 bases from V and 7 bases from J, with 9 bases in between. The germline gives CDR1 SQVTM, CDR2 ANQGSEA. The CDR3 loop is CSVETSVNSPLHF. In DNA form, the CDR3 reads TGCAGCGTTGAAACCAGCGTAAATTCACCCCTCCACTTT. Full variable domain (outside the CDR3, taken from reference TRBV29-1 and TRBJ1-6): SAVISQKPSRDICQRGTSLTIQCQVDSQVTMMFWYRQQPGQSLTLIATANQGSEATYESGFVIDKFPISRPNLTFSTLTVSNMSPEDSSIYLCSVETSVNSPLHFGNGTRLTVT.

The chain couples TRBV5-1 to TRBJ1-1; TRBD1 matches 10 bases. CDR3 size: 15 residues. CDR1 SGHRS and CDR2 YFSETQ come from the germline V gene. Unmatched junction bases numbered 9, after V lost 6 bases and J lost 4 bases. CDR3 sequence reads: CASTTRQGAGTEAFF. Written as DNA, the CDR3 is TGCGCCAGCACCACACGACAGGGGGCTGGCACTGAAGCTTTCTTT.

The chain employs TRBV19 and TRBJ2-1; the match to TRBD2 covers 10 bases. The V and J ends lost 11 bases and 8 bases, in that order; junction bases with no gene match: 15. The CDR3 extends over 15 amino acids. The V gene's germline CDR1 is LNHDA and CDR2 SQIVND (reference sequence). The CDR3 loop is CASVVSGLADDEQFF. In DNA form, the CDR3 reads TGTGCCTCAGTAGTATCTGGACTAGCGGACGATGAGCAGTTCTTC.

This chain links TRBV6-1 with TRBJ2-2; D might be TRBD2 (7 bases). Between the trimmed V and J ends, which lost 1 base and 4 bases, there was a span of 13 bases. Per the germline V gene, CDR1 is MNHNS and CDR2 is SASEGT. The CDR3 has 16 residues. Written as DNA, the CDR3 is TGTGCCAGCAGTGAAGGGGCGGGGGCCCCCACCGGGGAGCTGTTTTTT. The encoded protein is CASSEGAGAPTGELFF.

The chain employs TRBV5-6 and TRBJ1-5; D call uncertain. The CDR3 runs 15 residues. V was pared by 3 bases and J by 2 bases, with 12 bases between. CDR1 and CDR2 from the germline V gene are SGHDT and YYEEEE. The CDR3 DNA is TGTGCCAGCAGCTCAAGGGAGAGGGGCAATCAGCCCCAGCATTTT. It is translated as CASSSRERGNQPQHF.

The CDR3 loop reads CASSAQGAGVGNTIYF. Written as DNA, the CDR3 is TGTGCCAGCAGCGCCCAGGGGGCGGGGGTCGGAAACACCATATATTTT. J is TRBJ1-3 and V is TRBV7-9; TRBD1 matches 8 bases. Trimming removed 5 bases from V and 4 bases from J; junction bases left unmatched: 10. CDR3 length equals 16 residues. Germline assignment: CDR1 SEHNR and CDR2 FQNEAQ (reference sequence).

This clone was recorded once. The chain carries TRBV27 and TRBJ2-1, with a tentative D call TRBD2 (5 bases). Germline loops: CDR1 MNHEY, CDR2 SMNVEV (reference sequence). V was shortened by 10 bases and J by 0 bases, with 13 bases between the two germline ends. The CDR3 is 14 amino acids. CDR3 amino acids: CATKLGSSYNEQFF. CDR3 nucleotides: TGTGCCACCAAGTTAGGGAGCTCCTACAATGAGCAGTTCTTC.

This clone was observed a handful of times. The V gene is TRBV2, the J gene TRBJ1-1; 12 bases line up with TRBD1. The CDR3 consists of 14 residues. Germline lookup yields CDR1 SNHLY and CDR2 FYNNEI. V shed 7 bases and J 6 bases; nucleotides not matched to a gene: 6. CDR3 in DNA: TGTGCCAGCATCGGGGACAGGGGGCTTGCTGAAGCTTTCTTT. The encoded protein is CASIGDRGLAEAFF.

This chain links TRBV2 with TRBJ1-2; D not certain. Germline lookup yields CDR1 SNHLY and CDR2 FYNNEI. This CDR3 has 20 residues. V lost 7 bases, J lost 1 base, and 31 bases lay in between. CDR3 nucleotides: TGTGCCAGCAAAGCCTCCTTTCTATCCGAGGGAGCAGGACTTAACTATGGCTACACCTTC. Translating it yields CASKASFLSEGAGLNYGYTF.

The chain is built from TRBV4-2 and TRBJ1-5, with no clear D. Germline CDR1 reads LGHNA; CDR2 reads YNFKEQ. The CDR3 has 15 residues. Trimming shortened V by 0 bases and J by 5 bases, and 11 bases separated the two germline ends. The CDR3 nucleotides are TGTGCCAGCAGCCAAGATTCGGCAGGTTATCAGCCCCAGCATTTT. It encodes CASSQDSAGYQPQHF.

This clone was picked up a small number of times. The chain joins TRBV30 to TRBJ1-1; tentatively, D is TRBD1 (5 bases). The germline V gene encodes CDR1 GTSNPN and CDR2 SVGIG (reference sequence). The CDR3 loop spans 12 amino acids. CDR3 residues: CSIQGRNTEAFF. CDR3 nucleotide sequence: TGTTCTATCCAGGGAAGGAACACTGAAGCTTTCTTT.

This clone has just a few counts. This sequence joins TRBV5-1 and TRBJ1-1; TRBD1 aligns across 7 bases. Germline lookup yields CDR1 SGHRS and CDR2 YFSETQ. The CDR3 consists of 14 residues. J lost 1 base, V lost 3 bases, and 3 bases had no gene match. The CDR3 DNA sequence: TGCGCCAGCAGCTCGAACAGGGGGAACACTGAAGCTTTCTTT. Translation: CASSSNRGNTEAFF.

Turning to this clone: Other DNA variants within this sample encode the same CDR3. The rearrangement uses TRBV2 and TRBJ1-3, with TRBD1 matching 8 bases. CDR3 size: 15 residues. Germline V lookup: CDR1 SNHLY, CDR2 FYNNEI. V lost 4 bases and J lost 0; bases outside the gene matches: 2. CDR3 DNA sequence: TGTGCCAGCAGTGTAACAGGGGGCTCTGGAAACACCATATATTTT. It codes for CASSVTGGSGNTIYF.

This chain joins TRBV7-2 and TRBJ2-1, with TRBD2 identical over 7 bases. The CDR3 totals 16 residues. Germline CDR1 and CDR2: SGHTA and FQGNSA. With 0 bases clipped from V and 5 bases from J, the junction kept 7 bases outside the gene matches. CDR3 sequence reads: CASSLARLAPNNEQFF. In DNA form, the CDR3 reads TGTGCCAGCAGCTTAGCCCGACTAGCCCCCAACAATGAGCAGTTCTTC.

The chain is built from TRBV2 and TRBJ1-1; no definite D call. Trimming took 6 bases from V and 5 from J, leaving 10 bases between them. The CDR3 runs to 12 residues. CDR1 is SNHLY, CDR2 FYNNEI, per germline. DNA for the CDR3: TGTGCCAGCAGCCTAGAAAGAACTGAAGCTTTCTTT. This translates into CASSLERTEAFF.

The sample holds a few counts of this clone. J is TRBJ2-5 and V is TRBV18; possibly TRBD1 for D (7 bases). Trimming pared 3 bases from V and 4 bases from J, leaving 24 bases between. This CDR3 region has 18 residues. Germline V gives CDR1 KGHSH, CDR2 LQKENI. CDR3 region: CASSPWPEGAGSGETQYF. The CDR3 DNA reads TGTGCCAGCTCACCCTGGCCGGAGGGGGCAGGGTCGGGAGAGACCCAGTACTTC. Filled out from reference TRBV18 and TRBJ2-5, the complete variable domain reads NAGVMQNPRHLVRRRGQEARLRCSPMKGHSHVYWYRQLPEEGLKFMVYLQKENIIDESGMPKERFSAEFPKEGPSILRIQQVVRGDSAAYFCASSPWPEGAGSGETQYFGPGTRLLVL.

This chain joins TRBV5-1 and TRBJ2-1; the match to TRBD1 covers 7 bases. After removal of 3 bases from V and 10 bases from J, the junction contained 7 bases not matched to a gene. Germline values: CDR1 SGHRS, CDR2 YFSETQ. The CDR3 runs 13 residues. The CDR3 loop is CASSWDSSSEQFF. The CDR3 DNA follows: TGCGCCAGCAGCTGGGACAGTTCCTCCGAGCAGTTCTTC.